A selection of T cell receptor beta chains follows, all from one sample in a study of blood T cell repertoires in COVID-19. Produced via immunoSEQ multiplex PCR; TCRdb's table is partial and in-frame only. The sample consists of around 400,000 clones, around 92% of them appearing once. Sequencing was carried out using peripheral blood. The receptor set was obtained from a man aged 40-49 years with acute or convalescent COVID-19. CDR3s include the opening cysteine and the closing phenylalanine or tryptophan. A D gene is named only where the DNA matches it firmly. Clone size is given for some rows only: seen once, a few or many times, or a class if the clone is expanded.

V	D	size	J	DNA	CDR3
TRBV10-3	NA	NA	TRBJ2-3	TGTGCCATCAGTGAGGCAAGGGGCGATACGCAGTATTTT	CAISEARGDTQYF
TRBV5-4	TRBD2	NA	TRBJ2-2	TGTGCCAGCAGAAAACTAGCGGGAGGGAACACCGGGGAGCTGTTTTTT	CASRKLAGGNTGELFF
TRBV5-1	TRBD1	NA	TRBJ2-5	TGCGCCAGCAGCCGGCGCGGACAGGTCGGCCAAGAGACCCAGTACTTC	CASSRRGQVGQETQYF
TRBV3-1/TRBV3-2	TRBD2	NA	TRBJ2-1	TGTGCCAGCAGCCATCCCCTAGCGGGACAGTACAATGAGCAGTTCTTC	CASSHPLAGQYNEQFF
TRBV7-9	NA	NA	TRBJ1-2	TGTGCCAGCAGCGATGGGACACCCTCCTATGGCTACACCTTC	CASSDGTPSYGYTF
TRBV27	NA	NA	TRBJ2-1	TGTGCCAGCAGTCCCCTGACCGGGACTTCGGTCTACAATGAGCAGTTCTTC	CASSPLTGTSVYNEQFF
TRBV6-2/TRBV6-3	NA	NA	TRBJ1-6	TGTGCCAGCAGTCCAGGGATTTCTAGAGATTCACCCCTCCACTTT	CASSPGISRDSPLHF
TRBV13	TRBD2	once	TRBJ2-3	TGTGCCAGCAGCCAACTCGGGACTAGCCGGGCCCGGTATTTT	CASSQLGTSRARYF
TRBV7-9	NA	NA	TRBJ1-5	TGTGCCAGCAGCTTCGGTAGCAATCAGCCCCAGCATTTT	CASSFGSNQPQHF
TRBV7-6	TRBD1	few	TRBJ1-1	TGTGCCAGCAGCTTACAGGGGGGGAACACTGAAGCTTTCTTT	CASSLQGGNTEAFF
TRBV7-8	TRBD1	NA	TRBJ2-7	TGTGCCAGCAGCTCATATCGGGGACAGGGGTCCTACGAGCAGTACTTC	CASSSYRGQGSYEQYF
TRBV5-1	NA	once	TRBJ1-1	TGCGCCAGCAGCTTGGCCCTCAGGGTCGGGAACACTGAAGCTTTCTTT	CASSLALRVGNTEAFF
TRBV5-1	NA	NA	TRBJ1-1	TGCGCCAGCAGCTTGGGATGGGGGGATTGGAACACTGAAGCTTTCTTT	CASSLGWGDWNTEAFF
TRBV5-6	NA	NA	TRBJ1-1	TGTGCCAGCAGCTTGGCTGCGGGAATGGCTTTCTTT	CASSLAAGMAFF
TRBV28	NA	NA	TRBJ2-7	TGTGCCAGCACTAAAATCGGGGTTCGCTACGAGCAGTACTTC	CASTKIGVRYEQYF
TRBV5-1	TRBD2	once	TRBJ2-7	TGCGCCAGCAGGGCCGGGACTAGCGGCTACGAGCAGTACTTC	CASRAGTSGYEQYF
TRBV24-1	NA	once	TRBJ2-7	TGTGCCAAACCCCCTGGTGAGTCCCTGCAGGCTGGCCCCGAGCAGTACTTC	CAKPPGESLQAGPEQYF
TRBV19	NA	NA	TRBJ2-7	TGTGCCAGTAGTATGCAGGGGAAATACTACGAGCAGTACTTC	CASSMQGKYYEQYF
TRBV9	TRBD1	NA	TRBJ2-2	TGTGCCAGCAGCAAAGACAGGGGAGTCGTGGGGGAGCTGTTTTTT	CASSKDRGVVGELFF
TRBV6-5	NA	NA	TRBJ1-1	TGTGCGATATCTCGGGGGGCGACCACTGAAGCTTTCTTT	CAISRGATTEAFF
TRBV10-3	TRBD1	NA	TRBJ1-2	TGTGCCATCAAGGAGGGGGCCGGATATGGCTACACCTTC	CAIKEGAGYGYTF
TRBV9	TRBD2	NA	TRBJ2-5	TGTGCCAGCAGCTCCAGCGGGGAAGAGACCCAGTACTTC	CASSSSGEETQYF
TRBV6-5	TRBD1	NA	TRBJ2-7	TGTGCCAGCAGTACACAGGGGTCCACCTACGAGCAGTACTTC	CASSTQGSTYEQYF
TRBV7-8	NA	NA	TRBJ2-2	TGTGCCAGCAGCTTACAGGTCGCGAACACCGGGGAGCTGTTTTTT	CASSLQVANTGELFF